One sample yielded the 3 T cell receptor beta chains listed below, sequenced in a study of Tregs in tolerant kidney transplant recipients (dated by TCRdb to about 2019). The library came from the immunoSEQ multiplex PCR assay. As stored in TCRdb, this immuneACCESS dataset retains in-frame rearrangements with V and J assigned. A fraction of the clones does not appear; measured against another copy, unresolved V genes explain less than half of the discrepancy, and the remainder lacks a known reason. This specimen's table enumerates about 15,000 clones. Around 4% of the sample rests with the top ten. The transplants used related donors along with nonmyeloablative bone marrow transplantation, and in the human trials mixed chimerism was transient. This material consisted of CD4+ T cells from blood (PBMCs), taken 12 months after the transplant. The receptors come from a human patient who received a combined kidney and bone marrow transplant. Donor T cells from the graft may be present among the T cells after a transplant.

A word on this clone: Coverage ceases 3 residues before the CDR3 finishes, and the germline J gene fills in the end. The genes are TRBV2 and TRBJ1-6; tentatively, D is TRBD1 (5 bases). V was trimmed by 7 bases and J by 3 bases, leaving 13 bases between them. This CDR3 has 15 amino acids. The V gene's germline CDR1 is SNHLY and CDR2 FYNNEI. The CDR3: CASKVDSNYNSPLHF. CDR3 bases read: TGTGCCAGCAAGGTTGACAGCAACTATAATTCACCC.

This clone is identified as medium-sized (0.01 to 0.1%) from frequency. Read sequence stops 3 residues before the CDR3 end, and the germline J gene provides the missing end. V is TRBV10-3 and J is TRBJ1-4; D remains ambiguous. Germline values: CDR1 ENHRY, CDR2 SYGVKD. Between the trimmed V and J ends, which lost 3 bases and 3 bases, there was a span of 5 bases. The CDR3 sequence is 13 residues long. CDR3 amino acids: CAISETANEKLFF. The sequenced part of the CDR3 DNA is TGTGCCATCAGTGAAACAGCTAATGAAAAA.

The CDR3 loop is CASSLSKGHEQYF. The DNA read from the CDR3 is TGTGCCAGCAGCTTAAGCAAGGGCCACGAG. This sequence joins TRBV7-2 and TRBJ2-7, with no clear D. The read is 3 residues too short to cover the CDR3 end, so that end is filled in from the germline J gene. Trimming shortened V by 2 bases and J by 5 bases, and 10 bases separated the two germline ends. The CDR3 runs to 13 residues. CDR1 SGHTA and CDR2 FQGNSA come from the germline V gene.